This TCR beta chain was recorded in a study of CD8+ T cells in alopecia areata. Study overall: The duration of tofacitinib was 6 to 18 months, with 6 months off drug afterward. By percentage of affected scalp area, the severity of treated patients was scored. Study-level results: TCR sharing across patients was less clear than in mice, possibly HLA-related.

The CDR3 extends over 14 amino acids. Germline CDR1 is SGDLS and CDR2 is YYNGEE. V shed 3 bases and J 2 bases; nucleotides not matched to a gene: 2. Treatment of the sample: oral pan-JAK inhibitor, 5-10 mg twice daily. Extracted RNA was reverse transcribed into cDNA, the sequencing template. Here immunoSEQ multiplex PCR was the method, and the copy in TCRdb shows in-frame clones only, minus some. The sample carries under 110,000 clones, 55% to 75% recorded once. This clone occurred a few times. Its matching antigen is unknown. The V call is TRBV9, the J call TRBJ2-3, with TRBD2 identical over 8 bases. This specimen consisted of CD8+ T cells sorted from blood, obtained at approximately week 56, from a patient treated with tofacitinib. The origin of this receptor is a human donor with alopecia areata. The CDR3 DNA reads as TGTGCCAGCAGCGGTAGCGGGGACACAGATACGCAGTATTTT. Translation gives CASSGSGDTDTQYF.